This TCR beta chain came from a study of beta chain features in type 1 diabetes. On the study more broadly: Patients were similar to healthy donors in age and gender (as well as in cell yields). Broader study findings: A greater similarity of naive, central memory and Treg TCRB repertoires was seen among patients than among healthy donors. Type 1 diabetes patients had moderately but significantly shorter TCRB CDR3s in all four CD4+ subsets. Fewer junction insertions and more nucleotide deletions appeared in type 1 diabetes patients.

With respect to this clone: Its antigen remains unidentified.

What was sequenced were expressed TCRB transcripts, since all of the isolated RNA had been reverse transcribed. Assay used: immunoSEQ multiplex PCR; TCRdb lists only in-frame clones, some missing. The sample has about 360,000 clones, around 12% seen once. The germline gives CDR1 LNHNV, CDR2 YYDKDF (reference sequence). CDR3 length: 13 amino acids. Trimming pared 0 bases from V and 10 bases from J, leaving 10 bases between. The genes are TRBV15 and TRBJ2-1; weak D call: TRBD2 (5 bases). Sequenced material: naive CD4+ T cells from blood. The TCR was taken from a man aged 18 to 30 in good health. The CDR3 bases are TGTGCCACCAGCAGAGATGGAGGTAGCGAGCAGTTCTTC. It specifies CATSRDGGSEQFF.